Included here is one T cell receptor (beta chain) sequence, with context. The data originate from a study of T cells expressing NK-cell markers. As for the study in general: Repertoire data for TCR beta were derived from sorted T cells (CD3+CD56+NKG2C+, CD3+CD56+NKG2C- and CD3+CD56-NKG2C+).

This CDR3 comprises 13 residues. In generating TCR beta cDNA, 5'RACE template switching with UMIs was used. TCRdb reworked the 5' RACE reads into one entry per CDR3 protein, no DNA. This sample's clone table lists about 160,000 distinct CDR3 sequences. The source is a man aged 18-75 years in good health. Sample: blood T cells: a sorted CD56 or NKG2C T cell subset, CD4+ or CD8+ T cells, or bulk PBMC T cells (not recorded which). The gene calls are TRBV12-3 or TRBV12-4 and TRBJ1-2. CDR3 loop: CASSLSVGLGYTF.